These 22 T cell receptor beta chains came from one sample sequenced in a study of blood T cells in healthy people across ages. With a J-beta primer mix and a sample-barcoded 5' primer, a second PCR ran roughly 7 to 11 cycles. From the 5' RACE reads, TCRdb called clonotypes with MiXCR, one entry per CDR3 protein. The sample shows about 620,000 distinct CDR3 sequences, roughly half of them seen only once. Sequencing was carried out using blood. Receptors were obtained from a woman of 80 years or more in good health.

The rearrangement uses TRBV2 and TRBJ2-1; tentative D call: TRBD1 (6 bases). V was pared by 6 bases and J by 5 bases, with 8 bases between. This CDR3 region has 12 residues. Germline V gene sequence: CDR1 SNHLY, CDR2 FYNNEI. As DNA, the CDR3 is TGTGCCAGCAGGAGGACAGACAATGAGCAGTTCTTC. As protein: CASRRTDNEQFF. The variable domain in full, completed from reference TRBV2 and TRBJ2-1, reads EPEVTQTPSHQVTQMGQEVILRCVPISNHLYFYWYRQILGQKVEFLVSFYNNEISEKSEIFDDQFSVERPDGSNFTLKIRSTKLEDSAMYFCASRRTDNEQFFGPGTRLTVL.

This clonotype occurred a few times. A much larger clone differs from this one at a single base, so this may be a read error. For the CDR3, the DNA is TGTGCCAGCAGTGATCTCGGCCCCACAGATACGCAGTATTTT. The encoded protein is CASSDLGPTDTQYF. The chain uses TRBV6-5 and TRBJ2-3, with D unresolved. Germline CDR1 MNHEY, CDR2 SVGAGI. The CDR3 consists of 14 residues. V was shortened by 5 bases and J by 2 bases, with 11 bases between the two germline ends.

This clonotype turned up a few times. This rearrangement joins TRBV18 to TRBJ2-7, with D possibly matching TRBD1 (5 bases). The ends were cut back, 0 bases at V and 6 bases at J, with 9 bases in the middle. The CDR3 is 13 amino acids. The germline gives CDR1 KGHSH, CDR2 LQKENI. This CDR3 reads CASSPPVRGEQYF. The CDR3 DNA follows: TGTGCCAGCTCACCACCGGTAAGGGGCGAGCAGTACTTC.

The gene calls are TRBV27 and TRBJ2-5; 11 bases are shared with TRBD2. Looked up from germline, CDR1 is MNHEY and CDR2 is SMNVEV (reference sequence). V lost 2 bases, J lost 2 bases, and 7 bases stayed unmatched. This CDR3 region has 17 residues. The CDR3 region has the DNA TGTGCCAGCAGTTTACCCCCGGCTAGCGGGGGGCAAGAGACCCAGTACTTC. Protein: CASSLPPASGGQETQYF.

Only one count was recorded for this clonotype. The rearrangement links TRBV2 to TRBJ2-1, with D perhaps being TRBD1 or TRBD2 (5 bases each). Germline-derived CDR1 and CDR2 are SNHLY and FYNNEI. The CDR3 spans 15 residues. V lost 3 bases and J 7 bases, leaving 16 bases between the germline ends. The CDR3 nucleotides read TGTGCCAGCAGTGAGGAAGGGACCCCTCGAAATGAGCAGTTCTTC. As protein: CASSEEGTPRNEQFF.

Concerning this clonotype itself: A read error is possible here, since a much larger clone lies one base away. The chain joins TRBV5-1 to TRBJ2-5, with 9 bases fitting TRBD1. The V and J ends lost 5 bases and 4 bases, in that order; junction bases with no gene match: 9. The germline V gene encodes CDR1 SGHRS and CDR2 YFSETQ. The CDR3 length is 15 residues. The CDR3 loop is CASSPTGTGTETQYF. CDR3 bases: TGCGCCAGCAGTCCCACCGGGACAGGGACAGAGACCCAGTACTTC.

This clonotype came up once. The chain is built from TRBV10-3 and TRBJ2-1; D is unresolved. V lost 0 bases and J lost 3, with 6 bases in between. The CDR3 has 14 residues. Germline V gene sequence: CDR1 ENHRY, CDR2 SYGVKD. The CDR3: CAISESVSYNEQFF. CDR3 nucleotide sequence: TGTGCCATCAGTGAGTCAGTCAGCTACAATGAGCAGTTCTTC.

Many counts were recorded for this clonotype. The CDR3 DNA is TGCAGTGCCAAGACAGGGGGCACAGATACGCAGTATTTT. Its translation is CSAKTGGTDTQYF. This sequence joins TRBV20-1 and TRBJ2-3; 8 nucleotides agree with TRBD1. V lost 6 bases, J lost 1 base, and 3 bases stayed unmatched. This CDR3 region has 13 residues. Germline values: CDR1 DFQATT, CDR2 SNEGSKA (reference sequence).

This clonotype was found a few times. CDR3 region: CASSLVGASNEQFF. CDR3 nucleotide sequence: TGTGCCAGCAGTTTAGTGGGAGCCTCTAATGAGCAGTTCTTC. The chain couples TRBV12-3 or TRBV12-4 to TRBJ2-1; a possible D gene is TRBD2 (5 bases). Between the trimmed V and J ends, which lost 1 base and 7 bases, there was a span of 11 bases. The CDR3 extends over 14 amino acids.

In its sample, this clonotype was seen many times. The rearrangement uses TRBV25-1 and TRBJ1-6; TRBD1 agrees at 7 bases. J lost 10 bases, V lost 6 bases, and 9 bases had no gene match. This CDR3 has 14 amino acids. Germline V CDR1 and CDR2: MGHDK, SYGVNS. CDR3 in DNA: TGTGCCAGCAGGTCGACAGGGATCGACTCACCCCTCCACTTT. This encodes CASRSTGIDSPLHF.

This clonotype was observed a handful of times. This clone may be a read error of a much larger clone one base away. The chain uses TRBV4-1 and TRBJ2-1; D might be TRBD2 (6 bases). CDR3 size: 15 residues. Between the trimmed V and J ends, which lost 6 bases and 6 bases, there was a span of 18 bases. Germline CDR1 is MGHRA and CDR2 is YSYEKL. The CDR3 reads CASRSGRAGSNEQFF. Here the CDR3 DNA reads TGCGCCAGCAGATCGGGACGAGCGGGCAGCAATGAGCAGTTCTTC.

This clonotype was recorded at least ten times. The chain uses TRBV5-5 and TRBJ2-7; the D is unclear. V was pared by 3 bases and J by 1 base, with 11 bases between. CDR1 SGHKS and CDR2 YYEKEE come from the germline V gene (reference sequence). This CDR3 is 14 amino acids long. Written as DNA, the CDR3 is TGTGCCAGCAGCTCTTCTCAGTCGTCCTACGAGCAGTACTTC. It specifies CASSSSQSSYEQYF.

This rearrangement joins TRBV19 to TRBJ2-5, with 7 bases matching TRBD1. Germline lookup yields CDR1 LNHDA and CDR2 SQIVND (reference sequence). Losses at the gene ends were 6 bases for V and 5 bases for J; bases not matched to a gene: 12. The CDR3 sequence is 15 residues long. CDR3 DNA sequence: TGTGCCAGTAGCCCGATGGACAGGAAAGGCGAGACCCAGTACTTC. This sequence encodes CASSPMDRKGETQYF.

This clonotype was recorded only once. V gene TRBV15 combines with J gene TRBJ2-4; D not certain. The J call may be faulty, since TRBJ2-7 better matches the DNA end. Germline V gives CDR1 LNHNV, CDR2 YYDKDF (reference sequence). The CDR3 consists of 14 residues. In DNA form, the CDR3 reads TGTGCCACCAGAAAAACATTGAAGGCCTACGAGCAGTACTTC. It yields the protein CATRKTLKAYEQYF.

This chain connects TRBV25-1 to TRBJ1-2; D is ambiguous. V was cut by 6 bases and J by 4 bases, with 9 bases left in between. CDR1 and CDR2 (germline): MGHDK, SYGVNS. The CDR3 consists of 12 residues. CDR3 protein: CASRQDGYGYTF. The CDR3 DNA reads TGTGCCAGCAGGCAGGACGGCTATGGCTACACCTTC.

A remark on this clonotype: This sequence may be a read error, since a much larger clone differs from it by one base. For the CDR3, the DNA is TGTGCCAGCAGCTCGCCCCAACCAGCGGATACGCAGTATTTT. Encoded protein: CASSSPQPADTQYF. The chain is built from TRBV7-3 and TRBJ2-3; D gene unclear. With 4 bases removed from V and 6 bases from J, the gap between germline ends came to 14 bases. There are 14 residues in the CDR3. Germline V gene sequence: CDR1 SGHTA, CDR2 FQGTGA. The complete variable domain, with remaining parts taken from reference TRBV7-3 and TRBJ2-3, reads GAGVSQTPSNKVTEKGKYVELRCDPISGHTALYWYRQSLGQGPEFLIYFQGTGAADDSGLPNDRFFAVRPEGSVSTLKIQRTERGDSAVYLCASSSPQPADTQYFGPGTRLTVL.

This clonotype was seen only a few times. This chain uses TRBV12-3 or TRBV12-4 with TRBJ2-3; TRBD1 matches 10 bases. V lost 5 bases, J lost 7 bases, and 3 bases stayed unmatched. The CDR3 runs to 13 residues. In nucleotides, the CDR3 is TGTGCCAGCAGTGGGACAGGGGAACATACGCAGTATTTT. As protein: CASSGTGEHTQYF.

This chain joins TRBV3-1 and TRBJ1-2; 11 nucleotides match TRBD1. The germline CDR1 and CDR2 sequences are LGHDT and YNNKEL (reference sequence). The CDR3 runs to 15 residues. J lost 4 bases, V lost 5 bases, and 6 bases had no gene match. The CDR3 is CASSTWTGGIYGYTF. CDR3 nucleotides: TGTGCCAGCAGCACATGGACAGGGGGCATCTATGGCTACACCTTC. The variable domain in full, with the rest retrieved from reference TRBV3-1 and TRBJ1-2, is DTAVSQTPKYLVTQMGNDKSIKCEQNLGHDTMYWYKQDSKKFLKIMFSYNNKELIINETVPNRFSPKSPDKAHLNLHINSLELGDSAVYFCASSTWTGGIYGYTFGSGTRLTVV.

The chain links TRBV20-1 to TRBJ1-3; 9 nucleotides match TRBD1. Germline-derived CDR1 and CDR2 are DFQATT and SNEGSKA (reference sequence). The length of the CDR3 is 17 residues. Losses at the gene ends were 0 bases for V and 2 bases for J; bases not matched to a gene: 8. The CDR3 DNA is TGCAGTGCTAGAGATCCGAGGACAGGGGAAGCTGGAAACACCATATATTTT. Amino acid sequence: CSARDPRTGEAGNTIYF.

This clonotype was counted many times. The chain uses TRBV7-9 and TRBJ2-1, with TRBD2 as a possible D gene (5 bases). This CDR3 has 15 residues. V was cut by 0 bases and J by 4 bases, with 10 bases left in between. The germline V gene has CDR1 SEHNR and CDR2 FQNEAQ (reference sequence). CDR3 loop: CASSLAGWRYNEQFF. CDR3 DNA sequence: TGTGCCAGCAGCTTAGCAGGGTGGAGGTACAATGAGCAGTTCTTC.

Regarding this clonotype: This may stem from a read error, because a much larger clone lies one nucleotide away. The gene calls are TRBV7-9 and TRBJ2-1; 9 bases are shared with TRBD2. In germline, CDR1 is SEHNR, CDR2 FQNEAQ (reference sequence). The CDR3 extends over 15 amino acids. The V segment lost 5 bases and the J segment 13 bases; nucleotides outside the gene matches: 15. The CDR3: CASSLNSGREETQFF. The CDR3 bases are TGTGCCAGCAGCCTTAATAGCGGGAGAGAAGAGACCCAGTTCTTC.

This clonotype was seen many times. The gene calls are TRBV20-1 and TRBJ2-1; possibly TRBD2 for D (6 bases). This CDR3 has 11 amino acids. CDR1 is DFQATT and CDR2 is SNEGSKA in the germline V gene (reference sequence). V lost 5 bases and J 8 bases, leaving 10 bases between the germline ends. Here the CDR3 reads CSAPERDEQFF. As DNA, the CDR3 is TGCAGTGCTCCCGAGCGGGATGAGCAGTTCTTC.